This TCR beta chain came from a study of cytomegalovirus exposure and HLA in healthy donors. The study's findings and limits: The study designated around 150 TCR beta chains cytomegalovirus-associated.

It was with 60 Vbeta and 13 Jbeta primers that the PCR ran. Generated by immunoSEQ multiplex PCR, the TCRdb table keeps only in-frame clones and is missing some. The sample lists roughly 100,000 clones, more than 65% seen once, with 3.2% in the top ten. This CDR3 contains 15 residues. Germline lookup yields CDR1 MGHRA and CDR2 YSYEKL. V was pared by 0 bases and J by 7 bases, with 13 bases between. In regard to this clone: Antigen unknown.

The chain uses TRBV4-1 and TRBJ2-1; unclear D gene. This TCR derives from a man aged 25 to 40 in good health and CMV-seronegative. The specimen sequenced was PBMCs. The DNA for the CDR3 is TGCGCCAGCAGCCAAGAGGCTAGTAGGTATAATGAGCAGTTCTTC. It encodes CASSQEASRYNEQFF.